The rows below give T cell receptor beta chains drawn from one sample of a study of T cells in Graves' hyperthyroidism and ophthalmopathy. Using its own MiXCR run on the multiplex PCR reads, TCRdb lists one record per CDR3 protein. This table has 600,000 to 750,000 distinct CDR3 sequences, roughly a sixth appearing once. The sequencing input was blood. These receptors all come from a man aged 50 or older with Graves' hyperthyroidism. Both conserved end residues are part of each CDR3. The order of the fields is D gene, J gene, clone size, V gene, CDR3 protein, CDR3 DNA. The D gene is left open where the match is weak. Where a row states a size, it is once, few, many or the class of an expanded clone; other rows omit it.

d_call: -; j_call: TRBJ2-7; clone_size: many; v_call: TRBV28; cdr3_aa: CASSFGASSSYEQYF; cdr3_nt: TGTGCCAGCAGTTTCGGCGCGTCCAGCTCCTACGAGCAGTACTTC
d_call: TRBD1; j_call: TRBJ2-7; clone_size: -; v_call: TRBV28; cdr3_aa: CAAQGAYEQYF; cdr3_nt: TGTGCCGCCCAGGGGGCCTACGAGCAGTACTTC
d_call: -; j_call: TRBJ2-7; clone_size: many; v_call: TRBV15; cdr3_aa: CATSRDRGREDHEQYF; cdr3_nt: TGTGCCACCAGCAGAGATCGGGGAAGGGAAGACCACGAGCAGTACTTC
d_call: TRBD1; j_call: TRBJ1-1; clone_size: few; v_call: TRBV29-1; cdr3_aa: CSVDRYGAEAFF; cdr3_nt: TGCAGCGTGGACAGGTATGGGGCTGAAGCTTTCTTT
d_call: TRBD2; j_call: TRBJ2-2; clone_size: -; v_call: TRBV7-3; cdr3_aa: CASSRGGGIEELFF; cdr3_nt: TGTGCCAGCAGCCGGGGGGGGGGGATCGAAGAGCTGTTTTTT
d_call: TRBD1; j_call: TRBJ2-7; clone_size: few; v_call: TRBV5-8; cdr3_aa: CASSDERGPYEQYF; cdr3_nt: TGTGCCAGCAGCGATGAAAGGGGGCCCTACGAGCAGTACTTC
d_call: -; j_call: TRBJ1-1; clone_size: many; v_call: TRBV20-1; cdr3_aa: CSATTPMNTEAFF; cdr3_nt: TGCAGTGCAACCACCCCCATGAACACTGAAGCTTTCTTT
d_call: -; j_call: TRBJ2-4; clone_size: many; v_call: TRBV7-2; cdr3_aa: CASSLGAKNIQYF; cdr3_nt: TGTGCCAGCAGCTTAGGTGCCAAAAACATTCAGTACTTC
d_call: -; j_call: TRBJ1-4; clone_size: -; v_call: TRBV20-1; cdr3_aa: CSALEREKLFF; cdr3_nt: TGCAGTGCTCTAGAGCGGGAAAAACTGTTTTTT
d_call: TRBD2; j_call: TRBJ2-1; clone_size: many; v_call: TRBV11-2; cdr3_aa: CASSPGTSGRAVKNEQFF; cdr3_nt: TGTGCCAGCAGCCCCGGGACTAGCGGGAGGGCCGTTAAGAATGAGCAGTTCTTC
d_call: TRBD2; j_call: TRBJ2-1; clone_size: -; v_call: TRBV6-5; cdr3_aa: CASSYSGTSGSNEQFF; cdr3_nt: TGTGCCAGCAGTTACTCCGGGACTAGCGGGAGCAATGAGCAGTTCTTC
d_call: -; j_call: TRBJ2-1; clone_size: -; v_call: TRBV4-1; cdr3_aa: CASSHGTLGDNEQFF; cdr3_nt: TGCGCCAGCAGCCACGGGACCCTCGGAGACAATGAGCAGTTCTTC
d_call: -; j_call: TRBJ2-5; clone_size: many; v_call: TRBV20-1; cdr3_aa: CSAPRGVETQYF; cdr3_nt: TGCAGTGCCCCCCGGGGAGTAGAGACCCAGTACTTC
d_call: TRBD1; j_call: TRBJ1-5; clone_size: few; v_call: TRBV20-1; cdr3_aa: CSARDNRGQGQPQHF; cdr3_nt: TGCAGTGCTAGAGATAACAGGGGCCAGGGGCAGCCCCAGCATTTT
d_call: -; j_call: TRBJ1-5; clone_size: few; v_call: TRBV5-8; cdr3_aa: CASSFRRFSNQPQHF; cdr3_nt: TGTGCCAGCAGCTTTCGGAGATTTAGCAATCAGCCCCAGCATTTT
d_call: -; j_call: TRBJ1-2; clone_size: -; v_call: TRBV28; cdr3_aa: CASSLWGTGKGGYTF; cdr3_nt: TGTGCCAGCAGTTTATGGGGTACAGGGAAGGGTGGCTACACCTTC
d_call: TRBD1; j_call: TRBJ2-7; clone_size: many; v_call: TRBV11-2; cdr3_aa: CASSPGTGHQAEQYF; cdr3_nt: TGTGCCAGCAGCCCGGGGACAGGGCACCAGGCTGAGCAGTACTTC
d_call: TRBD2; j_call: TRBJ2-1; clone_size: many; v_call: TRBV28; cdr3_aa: CASSLSGLAATYNEQFF; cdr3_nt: TGTGCCAGCAGTTTATCGGGGCTAGCGGCTACCTACAATGAGCAGTTCTTC
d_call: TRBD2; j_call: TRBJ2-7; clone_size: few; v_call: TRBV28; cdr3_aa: CASSPPTSGNPPYEQYF; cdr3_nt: TGTGCCAGCAGTCCCCCGACTAGCGGGAATCCCCCCTACGAGCAGTACTTC
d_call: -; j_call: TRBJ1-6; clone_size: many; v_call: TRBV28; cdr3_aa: CASSLGSVSSYNSPLHF; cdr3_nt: TGTGCCAGCAGTTTGGGCTCAGTTAGCTCCTATAATTCACCCCTCCACTTT
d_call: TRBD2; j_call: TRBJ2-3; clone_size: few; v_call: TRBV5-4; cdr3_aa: CASSPSGGVMTQYF; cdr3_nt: TGTGCCAGCAGCCCTAGCGGGGGGGTTATGACGCAGTATTTT
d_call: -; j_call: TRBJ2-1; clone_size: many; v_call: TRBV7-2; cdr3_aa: CASSSRLATLAHEQFF; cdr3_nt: TGTGCCAGCAGCTCAAGGCTAGCCACTCTTGCGCATGAGCAGTTCTTC
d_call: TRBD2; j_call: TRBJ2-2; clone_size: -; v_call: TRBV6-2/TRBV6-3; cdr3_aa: CASSYLDQRETGELFF; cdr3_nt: TGTGCCAGCAGTTACTTGGACCAGCGGGAGACCGGGGAGCTGTTTTTT
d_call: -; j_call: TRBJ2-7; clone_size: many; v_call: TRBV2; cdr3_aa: CASSKPAGNYEQYF; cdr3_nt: TGTGCCAGCAGTAAACCAGCGGGTAACTACGAGCAGTACTTC
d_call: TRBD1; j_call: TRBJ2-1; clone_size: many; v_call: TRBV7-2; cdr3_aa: CASSLLGQAAYNEQFF; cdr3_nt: TGTGCCAGCAGCTTGTTAGGACAGGCGGCTTACAATGAGCAGTTCTTC
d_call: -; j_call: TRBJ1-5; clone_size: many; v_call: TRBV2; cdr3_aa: CASSLHHLQHF; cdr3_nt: TGTGCCAGCAGTCTTCACCACCTCCAGCATTTT
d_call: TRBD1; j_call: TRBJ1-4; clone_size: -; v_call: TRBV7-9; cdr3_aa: CASGGDRVNEKLFF; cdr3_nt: TGTGCCAGCGGTGGGGACAGGGTTAATGAAAAACTGTTTTTT
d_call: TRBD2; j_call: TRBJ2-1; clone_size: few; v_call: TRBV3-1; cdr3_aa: CASSQDWREVYNEQFF; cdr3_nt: TGTGCCAGCAGCCAAGACTGGCGGGAGGTCTACAATGAGCAGTTCTTC
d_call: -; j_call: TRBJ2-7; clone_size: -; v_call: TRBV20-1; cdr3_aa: CSARRGSYEQYF; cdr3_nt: TGCAGTGCTAGAAGGGGTAGCTACGAGCAGTACTTC
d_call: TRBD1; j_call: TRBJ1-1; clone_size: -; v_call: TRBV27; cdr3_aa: CASSGQGLTEAFF; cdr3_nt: TGTGCCAGCAGCGGACAGGGTCTTACTGAAGCTTTCTTT
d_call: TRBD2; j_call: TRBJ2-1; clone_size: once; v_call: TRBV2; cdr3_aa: CASSVGLAPSNEQFF; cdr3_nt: TGTGCCAGCAGTGTTGGACTAGCTCCCTCCAATGAGCAGTTCTTC
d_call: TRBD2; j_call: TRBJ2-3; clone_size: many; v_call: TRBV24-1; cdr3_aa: CATGLGLAGVGTDTQYF; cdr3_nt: TGTGCCACCGGTTTGGGACTAGCGGGAGTTGGCACAGATACGCAGTATTTT
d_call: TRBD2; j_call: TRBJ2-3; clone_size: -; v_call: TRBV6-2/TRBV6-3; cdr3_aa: CASSGWLAGVSDTQYF; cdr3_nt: TGTGCCAGCAGTGGTTGGCTAGCGGGAGTTTCAGATACGCAGTATTTT
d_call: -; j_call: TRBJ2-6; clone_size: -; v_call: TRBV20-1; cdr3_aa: CSARDPGIASGANVLTF; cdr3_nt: TGCAGTGCTAGAGATCCGGGTATCGCCAGTGGGGCCAACGTCCTGACTTTC
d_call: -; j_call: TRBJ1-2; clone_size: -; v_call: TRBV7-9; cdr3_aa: CASSLESRGYTF; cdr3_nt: TGTGCCAGCAGCCTAGAGTCGAGGGGCTACACCTTC